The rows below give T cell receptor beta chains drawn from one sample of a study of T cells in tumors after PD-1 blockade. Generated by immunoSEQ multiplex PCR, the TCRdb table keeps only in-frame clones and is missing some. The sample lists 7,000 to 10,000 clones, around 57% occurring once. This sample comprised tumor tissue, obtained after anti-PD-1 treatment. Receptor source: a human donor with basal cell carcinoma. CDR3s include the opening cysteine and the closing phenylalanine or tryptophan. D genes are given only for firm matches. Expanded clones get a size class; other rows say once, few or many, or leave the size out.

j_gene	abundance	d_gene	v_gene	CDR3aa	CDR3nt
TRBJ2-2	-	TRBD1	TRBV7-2	CASSSGQGIGELFF	TGTGCCAGCAGCTCCGGACAGGGGATCGGGGAGCTGTTTTTT
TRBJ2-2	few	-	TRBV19	CASSWGQHTGELFF	TGTGCCAGTAGTTGGGGCCAGCACACCGGGGAGCTGTTTTTT
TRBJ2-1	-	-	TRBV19	CASSLRGRSSYNEQFF	TGTGCCAGTAGTCTACGGGGGCGGAGCTCCTACAATGAGCAGTTCTTC
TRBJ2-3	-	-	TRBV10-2	CASSDGGQDTQYF	TGCGCCAGCAGTGATGGGGGCCAAGATACGCAGTATTTT
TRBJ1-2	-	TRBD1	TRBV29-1	CSVFGTGYGYTF	TGCAGCGTTTTCGGGACAGGATACGGCTACACCTTC
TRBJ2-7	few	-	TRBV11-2	CASSPLRGSAGNPSYEQYF	TGTGCCAGCAGCCCCCTCCGGGGGTCTGCAGGGAATCCCTCCTACGAGCAGTACTTC
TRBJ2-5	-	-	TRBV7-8	CASSPQGLGMETQYF	TGTGCCAGCAGCCCTCAGGGACTTGGTATGGAGACCCAGTACTTC
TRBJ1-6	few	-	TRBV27	CASTLGVTYNSPLHF	TGTGCCAGCACCCTAGGGGTGACCTATAATTCACCCCTCCACTTT
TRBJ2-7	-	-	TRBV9	CASSPQGTRGRSYEQYF	TGTGCCAGCAGCCCCCAGGGGACCCGGGGGCGATCCTACGAGCAGTACTTC
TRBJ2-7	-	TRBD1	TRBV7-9	CASSAGGQGVHEQYF	TGTGCCAGCAGCGCGGGGGGACAGGGGGTTCACGAGCAGTACTTC
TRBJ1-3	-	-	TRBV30	CAWSVLASGNTIYF	TGTGCCTGGAGTGTATTGGCATCCGGAAACACCATATATTTT
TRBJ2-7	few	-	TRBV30	CAWKPAHEQYF	TGTGCCTGGAAACCGGCCCACGAGCAGTACTTC
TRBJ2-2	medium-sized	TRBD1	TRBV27	CASSFRQGLVGELFF	TGTGCCAGCAGTTTCCGACAGGGGCTGGTCGGGGAGCTGTTTTTT
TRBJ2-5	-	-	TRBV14	CASSQEIVRGRETQYF	TGTGCCAGCAGCCAAGAGATAGTCCGGGGAAGGGAGACCCAGTACTTC
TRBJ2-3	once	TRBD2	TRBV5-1	CASSRLGLAGGIYTDTQYF	TGCGCCAGCAGCCGCTTAGGACTAGCGGGGGGGATTTACACAGATACGCAGTATTTT
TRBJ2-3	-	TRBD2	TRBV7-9	CASSPTSGGSDTQYF	TGTGCCAGCAGCCCGACTAGCGGGGGTAGCGATACGCAGTATTTT
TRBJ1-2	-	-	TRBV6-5	CASSPREGQYYGHTF	TGTGCCAGCAGTCCCCGGGAGGGTCAATACTATGGCCACACCTTC
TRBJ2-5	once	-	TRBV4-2	CASRLLRFDQYF	TGTGCCAGCAGGCTCTTGCGTTTTGACCAGTACTTC
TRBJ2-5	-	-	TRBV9	CASSTGDKGTQYF	TGTGCCAGCAGCACGGGGGACAAGGGCACCCAGTACTTC
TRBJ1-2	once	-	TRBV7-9	CASSSQGVYTF	TGTGCCAGCAGCTCCCAGGGAGTCTACACCTTC
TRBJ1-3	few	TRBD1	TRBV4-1	CASSHQKLRDRAKSSGNTIYF	TGCGCCAGCAGCCATCAGAAACTCAGGGACAGGGCTAAAAGCTCTGGAAACACCATATATTTT
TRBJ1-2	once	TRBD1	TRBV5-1	CASSFGQGARVEGYTF	TGCGCCAGCAGCTTCGGACAGGGGGCGCGGGTTGAAGGCTACACCTTC
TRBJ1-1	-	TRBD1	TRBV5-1	CASSLEGQGSLWNTEAFF	TGCGCCAGCAGCTTGGAGGGACAGGGGTCTTTGTGGAACACTGAAGCTTTCTTT
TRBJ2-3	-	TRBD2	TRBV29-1	CSVEGTSGGADTQYF	TGCAGCGTTGAGGGGACTAGCGGGGGGGCAGATACGCAGTATTTT
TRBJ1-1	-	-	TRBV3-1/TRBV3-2	CASSRKGAYTEAFF	TGTGCCAGCAGCCGTAAGGGTGCGTACACTGAAGCTTTCTTT
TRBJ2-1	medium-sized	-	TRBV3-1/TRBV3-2	CASSRGAGYNEQFF	TGTGCCAGCAGCCGGGGGGCTGGATACAATGAGCAGTTCTTC
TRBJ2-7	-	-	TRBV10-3	CAISESLGLEQYF	TGTGCCATCAGTGAGTCGTTAGGGCTCGAGCAGTACTTC
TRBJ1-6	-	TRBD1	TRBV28	CASSGRQGRFSPLHF	TGTGCCAGCAGTGGAAGACAGGGGCGATTCTCACCCCTCCACTTT
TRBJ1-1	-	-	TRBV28	CASRTQGTEAFF	TGTGCCAGCAGAACTCAGGGAACTGAAGCTTTCTTT
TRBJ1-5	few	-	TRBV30	CAWDRAKGNQPQHF	TGTGCCTGGGATAGGGCTAAGGGCAATCAGCCCCAGCATTTT
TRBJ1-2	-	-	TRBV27	CASSLSWQSTFRYGYTF	TGTGCCAGCAGTTTATCCTGGCAGTCCACTTTCCGGTATGGCTACACCTTC
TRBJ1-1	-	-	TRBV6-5	CASSQGLAEAFF	TGTGCCAGCAGTCAGGGACTGGCTGAAGCTTTCTTT
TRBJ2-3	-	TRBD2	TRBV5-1	CASSFLAGEDTQYF	TGCGCCAGCAGCTTTTTAGCGGGGGAAGATACGCAGTATTTT
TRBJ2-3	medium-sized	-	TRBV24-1	CATSTKQGTSTDTQYF	TGTGCCACCAGTACCAAACAGGGAACTAGCACAGATACGCAGTATTTT
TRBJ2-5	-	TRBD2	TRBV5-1	CASSGTSGYQETQYF	TGCGCCAGCAGCGGGACTAGCGGGTACCAAGAGACCCAGTACTTC
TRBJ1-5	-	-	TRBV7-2	CASTLETFGQPQHF	TGTGCCAGCACCTTGGAGACTTTCGGGCAGCCCCAGCATTTT
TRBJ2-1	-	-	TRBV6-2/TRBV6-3	CASSLIDYNEQFF	TGTGCCAGCAGTTTGATTGACTACAATGAGCAGTTCTTC
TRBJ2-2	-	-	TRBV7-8	CASSRGGSGELFF	TGTGCCAGCAGCCGAGGAGGATCCGGGGAGCTGTTTTTT
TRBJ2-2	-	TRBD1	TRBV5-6	CASSLIGRGRVPGELFF	TGTGCCAGCAGCTTGATAGGCAGGGGGCGAGTACCCGGGGAGCTGTTTTTT
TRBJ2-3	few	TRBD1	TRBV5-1	CASSPGTGRHTDTQYF	TGCGCCAGCAGTCCCGGGACAGGGCGACACACAGATACGCAGTATTTT
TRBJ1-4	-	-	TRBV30	CAWSRQGWEKLFF	TGTGCCTGGAGTAGGCAGGGATGGGAAAAACTGTTTTTT
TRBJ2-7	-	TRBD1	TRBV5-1	CASSRTGINEQYF	TGCGCCAGCAGCCGGACAGGGATCAACGAGCAGTACTTC
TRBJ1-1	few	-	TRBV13	CASSFRGNTEAFF	TGTGCCAGCAGCTTTCGGGGGAACACTGAAGCTTTCTTT
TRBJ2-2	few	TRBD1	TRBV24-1	CATSGPGQGRTGELFF	TGTGCCACCAGTGGGCCGGGACAGGGTAGGACCGGGGAGCTGTTTTTT
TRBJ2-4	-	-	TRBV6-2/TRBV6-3	CASSPLFLGSLAKNIQYF	TGTGCCAGCAGCCCCCTTTTTCTGGGCTCTCTAGCCAAAAACATTCAGTACTTC
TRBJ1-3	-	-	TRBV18	CASSHPNSGNTIYF	TGTGCCAGCTCTCACCCCAACTCTGGAAACACCATATATTTT
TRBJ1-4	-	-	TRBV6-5	CASRDGFSTNEKLFF	TGTGCCAGCAGAGACGGATTTTCAACTAATGAAAAACTGTTTTTT
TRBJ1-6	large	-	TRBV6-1	CASSESSYNSPLHF	TGTGCCAGCAGTGAATCCTCCTATAATTCACCCCTCCACTTT
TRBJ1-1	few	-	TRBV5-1	CASSLAAGAGNTEAFF	TGCGCCAGCAGCTTGGCAGCAGGGGCGGGGAACACTGAAGCTTTCTTT
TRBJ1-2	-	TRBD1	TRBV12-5	CASGLGGQGDYGYTF	TGTGCTAGTGGTTTGGGGGGACAGGGGGACTATGGCTACACCTTC
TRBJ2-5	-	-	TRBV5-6	CASSLSLRRGTQYF	TGTGCCAGCAGCTTGTCTCTGCGGCGGGGGACCCAGTACTTC
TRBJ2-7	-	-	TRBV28	CASRSPGPYEQYF	TGTGCCAGCAGGTCGCCAGGTCCCTACGAGCAGTACTTC
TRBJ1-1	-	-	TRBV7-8	CASSPGRQNTEAFF	TGTGCCAGCAGCCCCGGACGGCAGAACACTGAAGCTTTCTTT
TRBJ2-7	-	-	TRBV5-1	CASSLTLYEQYF	TGCGCCAGCAGCTTGACCTTATACGAGCAGTACTTC
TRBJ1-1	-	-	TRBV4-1	CASSRGLQYTEAFF	TGCGCCAGCAGCCGAGGACTGCAGTACACTGAAGCTTTCTTT
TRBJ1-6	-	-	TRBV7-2	CASSLVPGNNSPLHF	TGTGCCAGCAGCTTAGTGCCGGGGAACAATTCACCCCTCCACTTT
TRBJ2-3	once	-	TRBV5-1	CATKTGPSTDTQYF	TGCGCCACCAAAACGGGACCTAGCACAGATACGCAGTATTTT
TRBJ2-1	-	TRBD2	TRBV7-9	CASSPTSGGVDEQFF	TGTGCCAGCAGCCCGACTAGCGGGGGGGTAGATGAGCAGTTCTTC
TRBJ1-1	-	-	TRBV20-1	CSASRRDTEAFF	TGCAGTGCTAGTCGCAGGGACACTGAAGCTTTCTTT
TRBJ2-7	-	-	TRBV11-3	CASSLRGLRGPYEQYF	TGTGCCAGCAGCCTCCGTGGGTTGCGGGGTCCCTACGAGCAGTACTTC